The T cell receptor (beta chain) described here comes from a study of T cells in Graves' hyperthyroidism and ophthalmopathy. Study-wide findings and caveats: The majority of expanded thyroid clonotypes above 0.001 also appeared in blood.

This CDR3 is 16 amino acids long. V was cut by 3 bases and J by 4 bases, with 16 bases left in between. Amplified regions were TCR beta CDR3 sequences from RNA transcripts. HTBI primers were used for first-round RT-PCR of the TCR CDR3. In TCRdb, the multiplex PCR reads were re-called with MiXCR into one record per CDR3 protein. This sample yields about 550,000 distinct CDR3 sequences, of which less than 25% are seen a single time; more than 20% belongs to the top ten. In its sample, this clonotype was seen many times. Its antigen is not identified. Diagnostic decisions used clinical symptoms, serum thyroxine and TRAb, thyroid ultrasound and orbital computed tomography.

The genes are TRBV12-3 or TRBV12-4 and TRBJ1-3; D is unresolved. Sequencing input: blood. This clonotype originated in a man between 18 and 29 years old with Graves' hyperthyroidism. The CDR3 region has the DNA TGTGCCAGCAGTTTCCCCGGGTTGGCCTCCGGAAACACCATATATTTT. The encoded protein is CASSFPGLASGNTIYF.